The clone carrying this T cell receptor beta chain was seen once. Its antigen is not identified. Documented treatment: 15 to 20 received Ad26.COV2.S at low or high dose, single or two shots; a few received placebo; per-sample allocation not given. Day 63 after the first injection of vaccine or placebo was the sampling time. Built on an Ad26 vector, the vaccine expressed Wuhan-strain SARS-CoV-2 spike. The CDR3 has 16 residues. V was trimmed by 3 bases and J by 8 bases, leaving 17 bases between them. The germline gives CDR1 SGHTA, CDR2 FQGNSA. The data originate from a study of Ad26.COV2.S vaccination and SARS-CoV-2 variants. About the research overall: Donor was assigned to the Ad26.COV2.S arm of trial COV1001. The study gave Ad26.COV2.S intramuscularly, once or twice 56 days apart.

General study findings and limits: Non-spike TCR breadth showed similarity between vaccine and placebo recipients.

Profiled with immunoSEQ multiplex PCR; TCRdb holds only in-frame clones, not every one. This table holds approximately 410,000 clones, 92% found once. The sample consisted of peripheral blood, taken in a trial of Ad26.COV2.S vaccine versus placebo. The sequence came from a person between 18 and 65 years old who received the Ad26.COV2.S COVID-19 vaccine or a placebo. The V call is TRBV7-2, the J call TRBJ1-6; maybe TRBD1 (5 bases). The CDR3 spells CASSFDPDSSYSPLHF. The CDR3 bases are TGTGCCAGCAGCTTTGACCCCGACAGCTCTTATTCACCCCTCCACTTT.